This note documents a single T cell receptor (beta chain) sequence. Its antigen is currently unknown. These data belong to a study of cytomegalovirus exposure and HLA in healthy donors. Study conclusions and caveats: Using the classifier, cytomegalovirus status was reportedly diagnosed with high specificity and sensitivity.

The CDR3 runs to 14 residues. Germline CDR1 and CDR2: SGDLS and YYNGEE. V lost 3 bases, J lost 10 bases, and 14 bases lay in between. Sequencing was performed with immunoSEQ multiplex PCR; in TCRdb, only in-frame clones are kept and a portion is missing. This table holds 250,000 to 300,000 clones, 65% to 90% found once. This sequence originates from a woman aged 18 to 35 in good health and CMV-seronegative. This chain connects TRBV9 to TRBJ1-6, with a weak D call TRBD1 (5 bases). The sequencing input was PBMCs. The CDR3 DNA is TGTGCCAGCAGCGCCGAAGGGACTAAATCACCCCTCCACTTT. Its translation: CASSAEGTKSPLHF.